Included here is one T cell receptor (beta chain) sequence, with context. Its antigen remains unidentified. There are no base qualities to consult, and no much larger clone falls within one base. The CDR3 regions of human TCRbeta chains were subjected to immunosequencing. Per the authors' processing: TCRs in the repertoires were compared against a reference library of SARS-CoV-2-specific TCRs that had been generated with the MIRA antigen-specificity platform. Breadth was defined as the fraction of unique TCRs that were SARS-CoV-2-associated. Depth was defined as the fraction of total T cells that were SARS-CoV-2-associated. Each spike-specific TCR was assigned to its reactive spike region and to a CD4 or CD8 class using the MIRA data. Log10-transformed breadth and depth values were compared by one-way ANOVA with Sidak's multiple comparisons tests. As stored in TCRdb, this immuneACCESS dataset retains in-frame rearrangements with V and J assigned. A fraction of the clones does not appear; measured against another copy, unresolved V genes explain less than half of the discrepancy, and the remainder lacks a known reason. V and J calls and clone size are as listed in that table; D and trimming were resolved from the DNA. Recorded for this sample are around 94,000 clones; approximately 88% of them occurred a single time. The ten largest account for 3.7% of the sample.

The data belong to a study of T cell responses to AZD1222 COVID-19 vaccine (dated by TCRdb to 2020 to 2022). Regarding the research as a whole: AZD1222 recipients whose second dose came at about 4 weeks and those whose second dose came at about 12 weeks were combined into one group, since spike-specific TCR depth and breadth did not differ between the two schedules. A total of 233 trial participants underwent TCR sequencing, of whom 200 to 220 had received two doses of AZD1222 and approximately 26 had received two doses of the MenACWY control vaccine. Enrollment into the trials was organized by age into subgroups of 18-55, 56-69 and 70-plus years, and those subgroups contained roughly 150, 30 and 60 TCR-sequenced participants, respectively.

V was cut back by 7 bases and J by 1 base, leaving a gap of 13 bases between them. Spanning cysteine to phenylalanine, the CDR3 consists of 15 amino acids. Only the CDR3 portion is preserved as DNA: 45 bases, with reading frame beginning at the first base. CDR1 MGHRA and CDR2 YSYEKL were looked up in the germline V gene. The sample's time point, from its label and the paper: baseline before first vaccination. Samples from vaccinated people were obtained from the UK trials COV001 and COV002, which included a single-blind randomized controlled phase 2/3 trial of AZD1222 (ChAdOx1 nCoV-19) in healthy adults. For TCRbeta chain sequencing, PBMC samples from trial participants were taken at day 0 and at day 28 after the second dose. The research as a whole found: The vaccine-associated CD4 TCRs covered the entire spike protein, and the dominant responses fell in regions 160-218 and 743-854. After two AZD1222 doses, spike-specific TCR breadth and depth were significantly higher than at day 0 and than in MenACWY recipients. Epitopes outside the regions mutated in the B.1.351 and B.1.1.7 variants were reportedly recognized by nearly half of the unique spike-specific TCRs. Conclusions about previously exposed vaccinees were limited because only six or seven AZD1222 recipients were SARS-CoV-2 seropositive at baseline. Participants were mostly white British, with more females than males. The authors suggested clonal diversity may have been underestimated. In the small 56-69-year group, the increase in depth fell short of significance, most likely because of low power. Because no samples from the day 14 peak response were available, repertoires could be characterized only after the peak T cell response.

The receptor's source is an adult in good health. The sequenced sample was peripheral blood, obtained on day 0 of AZD1222 vaccination. The sequence is built from TRBV4-1 and TRBJ2-2; the D segment may tentatively be TRBD1 or TRBD2, each giving 5 matched bases. Here the CDR3 is given as CASTRGAENTGELFF. The DNA sequence reads TGCGCCAGCACCCGAGGGGCCGAGAACACCGGGGAGCTGTTTTTT.